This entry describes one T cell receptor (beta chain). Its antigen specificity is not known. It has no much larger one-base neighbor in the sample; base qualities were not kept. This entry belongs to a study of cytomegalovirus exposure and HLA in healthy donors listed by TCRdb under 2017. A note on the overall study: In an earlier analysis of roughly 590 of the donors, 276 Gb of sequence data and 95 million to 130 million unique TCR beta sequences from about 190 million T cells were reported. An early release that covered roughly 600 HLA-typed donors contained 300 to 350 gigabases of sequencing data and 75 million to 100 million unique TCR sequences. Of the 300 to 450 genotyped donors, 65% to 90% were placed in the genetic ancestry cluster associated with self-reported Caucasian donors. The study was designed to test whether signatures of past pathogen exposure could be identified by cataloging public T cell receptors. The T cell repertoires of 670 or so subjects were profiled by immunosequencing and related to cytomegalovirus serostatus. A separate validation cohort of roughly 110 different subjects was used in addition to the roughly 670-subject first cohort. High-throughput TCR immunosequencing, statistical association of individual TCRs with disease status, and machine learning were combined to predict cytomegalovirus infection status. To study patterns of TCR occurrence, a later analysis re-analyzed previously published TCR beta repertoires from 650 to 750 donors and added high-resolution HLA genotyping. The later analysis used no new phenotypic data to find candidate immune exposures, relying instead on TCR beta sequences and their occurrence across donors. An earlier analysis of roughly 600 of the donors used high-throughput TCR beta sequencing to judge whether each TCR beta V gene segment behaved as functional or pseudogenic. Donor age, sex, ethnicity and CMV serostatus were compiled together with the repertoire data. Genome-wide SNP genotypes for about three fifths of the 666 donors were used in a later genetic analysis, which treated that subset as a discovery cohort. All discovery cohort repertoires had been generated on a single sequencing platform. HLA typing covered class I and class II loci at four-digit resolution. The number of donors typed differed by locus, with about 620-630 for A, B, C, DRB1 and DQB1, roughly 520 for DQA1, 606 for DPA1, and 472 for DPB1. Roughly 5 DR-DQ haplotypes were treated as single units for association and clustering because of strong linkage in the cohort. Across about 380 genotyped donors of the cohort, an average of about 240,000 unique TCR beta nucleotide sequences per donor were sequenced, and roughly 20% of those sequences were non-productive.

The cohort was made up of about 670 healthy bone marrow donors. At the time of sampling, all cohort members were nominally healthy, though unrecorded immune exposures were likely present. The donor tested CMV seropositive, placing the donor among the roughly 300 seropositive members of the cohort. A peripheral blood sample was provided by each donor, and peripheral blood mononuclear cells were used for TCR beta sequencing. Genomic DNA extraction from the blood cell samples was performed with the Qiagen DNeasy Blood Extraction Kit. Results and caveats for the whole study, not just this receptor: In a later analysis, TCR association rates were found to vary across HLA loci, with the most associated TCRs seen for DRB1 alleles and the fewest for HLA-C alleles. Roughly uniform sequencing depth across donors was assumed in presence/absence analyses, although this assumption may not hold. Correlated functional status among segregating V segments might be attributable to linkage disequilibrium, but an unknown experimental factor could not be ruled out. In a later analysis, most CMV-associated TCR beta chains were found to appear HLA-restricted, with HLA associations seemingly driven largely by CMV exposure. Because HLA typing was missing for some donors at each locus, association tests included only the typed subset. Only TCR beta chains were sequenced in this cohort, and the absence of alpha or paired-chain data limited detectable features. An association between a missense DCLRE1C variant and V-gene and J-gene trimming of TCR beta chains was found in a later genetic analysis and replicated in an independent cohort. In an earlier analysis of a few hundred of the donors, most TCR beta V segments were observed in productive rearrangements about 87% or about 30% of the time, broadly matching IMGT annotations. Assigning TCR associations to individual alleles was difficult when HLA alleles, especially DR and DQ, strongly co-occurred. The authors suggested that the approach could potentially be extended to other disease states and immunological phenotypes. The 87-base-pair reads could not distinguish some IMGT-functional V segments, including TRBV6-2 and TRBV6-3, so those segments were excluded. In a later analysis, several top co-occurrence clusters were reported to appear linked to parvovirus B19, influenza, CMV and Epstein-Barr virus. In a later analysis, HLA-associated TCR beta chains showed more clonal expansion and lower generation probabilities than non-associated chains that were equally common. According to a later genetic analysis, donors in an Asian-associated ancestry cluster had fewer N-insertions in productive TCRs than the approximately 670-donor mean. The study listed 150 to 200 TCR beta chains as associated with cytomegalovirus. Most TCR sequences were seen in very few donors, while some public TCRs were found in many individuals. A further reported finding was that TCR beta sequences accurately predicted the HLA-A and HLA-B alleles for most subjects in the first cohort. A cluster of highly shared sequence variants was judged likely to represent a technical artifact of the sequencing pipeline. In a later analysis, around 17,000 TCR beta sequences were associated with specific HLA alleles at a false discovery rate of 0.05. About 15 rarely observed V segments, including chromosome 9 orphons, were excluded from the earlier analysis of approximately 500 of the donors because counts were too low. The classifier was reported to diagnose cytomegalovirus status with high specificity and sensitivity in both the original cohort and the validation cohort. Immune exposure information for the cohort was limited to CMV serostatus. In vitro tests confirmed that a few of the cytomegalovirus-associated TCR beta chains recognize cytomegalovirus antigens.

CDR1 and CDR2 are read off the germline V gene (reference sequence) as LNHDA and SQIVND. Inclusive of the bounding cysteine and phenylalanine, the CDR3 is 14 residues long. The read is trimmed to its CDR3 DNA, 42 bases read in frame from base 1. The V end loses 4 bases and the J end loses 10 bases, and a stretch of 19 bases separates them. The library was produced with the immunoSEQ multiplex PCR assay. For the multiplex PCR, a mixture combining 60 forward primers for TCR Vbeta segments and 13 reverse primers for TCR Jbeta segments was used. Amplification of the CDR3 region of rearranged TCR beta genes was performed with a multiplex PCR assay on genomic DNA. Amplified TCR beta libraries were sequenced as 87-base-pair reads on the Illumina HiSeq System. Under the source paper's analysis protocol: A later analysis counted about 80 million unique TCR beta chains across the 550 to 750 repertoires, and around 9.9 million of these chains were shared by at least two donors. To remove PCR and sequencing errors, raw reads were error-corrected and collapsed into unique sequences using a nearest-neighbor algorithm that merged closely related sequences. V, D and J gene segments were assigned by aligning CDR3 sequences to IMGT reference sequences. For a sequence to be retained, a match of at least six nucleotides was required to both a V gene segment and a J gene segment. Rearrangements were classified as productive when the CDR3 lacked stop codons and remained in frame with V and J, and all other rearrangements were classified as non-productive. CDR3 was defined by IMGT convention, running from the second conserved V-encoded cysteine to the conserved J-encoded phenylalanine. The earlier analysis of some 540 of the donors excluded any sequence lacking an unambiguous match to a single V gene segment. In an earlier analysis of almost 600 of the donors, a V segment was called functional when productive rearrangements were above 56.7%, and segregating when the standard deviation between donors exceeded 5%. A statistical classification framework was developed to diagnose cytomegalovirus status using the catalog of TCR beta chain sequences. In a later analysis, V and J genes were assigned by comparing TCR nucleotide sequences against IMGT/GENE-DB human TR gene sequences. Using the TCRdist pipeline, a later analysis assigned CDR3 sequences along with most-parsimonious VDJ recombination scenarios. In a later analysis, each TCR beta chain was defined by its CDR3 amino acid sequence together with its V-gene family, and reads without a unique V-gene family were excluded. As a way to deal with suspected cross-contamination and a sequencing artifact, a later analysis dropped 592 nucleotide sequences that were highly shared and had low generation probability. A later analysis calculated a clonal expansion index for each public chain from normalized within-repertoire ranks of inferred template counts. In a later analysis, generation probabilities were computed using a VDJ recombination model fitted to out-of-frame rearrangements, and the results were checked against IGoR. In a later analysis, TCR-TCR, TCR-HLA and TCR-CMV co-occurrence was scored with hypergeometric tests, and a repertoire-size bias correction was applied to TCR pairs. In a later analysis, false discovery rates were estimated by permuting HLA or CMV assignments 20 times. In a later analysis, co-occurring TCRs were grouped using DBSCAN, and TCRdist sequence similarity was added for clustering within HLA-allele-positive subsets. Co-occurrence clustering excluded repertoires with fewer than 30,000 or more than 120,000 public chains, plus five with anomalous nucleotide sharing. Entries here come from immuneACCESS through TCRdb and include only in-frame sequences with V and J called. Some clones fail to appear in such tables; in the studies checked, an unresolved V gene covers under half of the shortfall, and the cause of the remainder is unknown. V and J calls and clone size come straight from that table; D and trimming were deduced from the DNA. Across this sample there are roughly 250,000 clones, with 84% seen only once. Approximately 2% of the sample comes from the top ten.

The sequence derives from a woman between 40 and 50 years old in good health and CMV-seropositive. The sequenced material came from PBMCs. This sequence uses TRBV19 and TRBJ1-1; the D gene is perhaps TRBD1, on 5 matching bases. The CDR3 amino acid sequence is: CASSRDTLGGGAFF. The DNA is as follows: TGTGCCAGTAGTAGAGACACCTTGGGGGGTGGAGCTTTCTTT.